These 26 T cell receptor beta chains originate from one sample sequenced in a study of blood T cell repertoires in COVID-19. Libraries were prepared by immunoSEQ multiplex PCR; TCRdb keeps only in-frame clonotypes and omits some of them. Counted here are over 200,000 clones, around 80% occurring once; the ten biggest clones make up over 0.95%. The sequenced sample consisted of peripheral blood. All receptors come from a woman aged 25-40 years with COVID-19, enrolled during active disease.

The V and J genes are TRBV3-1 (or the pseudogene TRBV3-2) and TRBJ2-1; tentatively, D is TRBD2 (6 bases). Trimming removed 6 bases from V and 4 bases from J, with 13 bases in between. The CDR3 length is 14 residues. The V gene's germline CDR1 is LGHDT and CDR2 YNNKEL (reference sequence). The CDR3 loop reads CASSVGRYYNEQFF. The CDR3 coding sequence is TGTGCCAGCAGTGTGGGGAGGTATTACAATGAGCAGTTCTTC.

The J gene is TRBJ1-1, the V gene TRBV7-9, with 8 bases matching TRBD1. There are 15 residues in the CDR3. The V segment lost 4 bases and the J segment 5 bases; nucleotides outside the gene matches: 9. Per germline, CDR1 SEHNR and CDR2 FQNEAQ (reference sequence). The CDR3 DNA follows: TGTGCCAGCAGCTCACCCCAGGGGGCGGGAACTGAAGCTTTCTTT. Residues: CASSSPQGAGTEAFF.

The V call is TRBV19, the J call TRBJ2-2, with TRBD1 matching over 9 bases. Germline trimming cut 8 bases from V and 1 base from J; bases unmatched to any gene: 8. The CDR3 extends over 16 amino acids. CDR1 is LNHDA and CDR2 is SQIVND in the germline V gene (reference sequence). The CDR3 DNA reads TGTGCCAGTTCCGAACAGGGGGCGAAGAACACCGGGGAGCTGTTTTTT. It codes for CASSEQGAKNTGELFF.

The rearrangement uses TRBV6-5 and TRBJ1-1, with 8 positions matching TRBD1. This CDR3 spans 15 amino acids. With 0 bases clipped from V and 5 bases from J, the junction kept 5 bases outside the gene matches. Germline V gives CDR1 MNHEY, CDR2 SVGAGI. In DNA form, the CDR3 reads TGTGCCAGCAGTTACTCGCAGGGGGCGCTGACTGAAGCTTTCTTT. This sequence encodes CASSYSQGALTEAFF.

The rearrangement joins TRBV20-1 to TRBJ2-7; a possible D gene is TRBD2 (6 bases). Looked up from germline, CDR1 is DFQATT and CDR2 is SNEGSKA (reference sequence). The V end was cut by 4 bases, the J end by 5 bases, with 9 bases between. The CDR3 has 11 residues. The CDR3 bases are TGCAGTGCTAACCGGGGGAACGAGCAGTACTTC. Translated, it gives CSANRGNEQYF.

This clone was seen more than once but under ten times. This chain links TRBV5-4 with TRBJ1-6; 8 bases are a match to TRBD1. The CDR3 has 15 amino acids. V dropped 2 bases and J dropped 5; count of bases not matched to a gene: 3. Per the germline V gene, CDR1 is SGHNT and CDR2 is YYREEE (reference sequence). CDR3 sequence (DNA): TGTGCCAGCAGCTTCCCGACAGGGGATAATTCACCCCTCCACTTT. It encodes CASSFPTGDNSPLHF.

The CDR3 sequence: CASSEPGLPYSYEQYF. In nucleotides, the CDR3 is TGTGCCAGCAGTGAACCGGGACTACCATACAGCTACGAGCAGTACTTC. The chain combines TRBV2 with TRBJ2-7; 7 bases are a match to TRBD2. The CDR3 runs 16 residues. Germline CDR1 SNHLY, CDR2 FYNNEI. The J segment lost 3 bases and the V segment lost 2 bases, leaving 10 bases of the junction unmatched.

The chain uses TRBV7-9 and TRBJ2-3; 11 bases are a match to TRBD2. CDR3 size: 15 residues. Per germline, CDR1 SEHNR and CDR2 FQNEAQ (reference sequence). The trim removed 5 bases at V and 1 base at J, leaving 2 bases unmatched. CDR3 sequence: CASSRGLAGTDTQYF. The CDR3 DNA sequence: TGTGCCAGCAGCCGGGGACTAGCGGGCACAGATACGCAGTATTTT.

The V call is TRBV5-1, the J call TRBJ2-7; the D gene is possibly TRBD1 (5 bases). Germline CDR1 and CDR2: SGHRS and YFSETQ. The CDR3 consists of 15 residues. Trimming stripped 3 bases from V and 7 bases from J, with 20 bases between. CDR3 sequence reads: CASSSRDSAFGEQYF. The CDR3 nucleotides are TGCGCCAGCAGCTCCAGGGATTCCGCCTTTGGGGAGCAGTACTTC. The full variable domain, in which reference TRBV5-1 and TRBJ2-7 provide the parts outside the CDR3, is KAGVTQTPRYLIKTRGQQVTLSCSPISGHRSVSWYQQTPGQGLQFLFEYFSETQRNKGNFPGRFSGRQFSNSRSEMNVSTLELGDSALYLCASSSRDSAFGEQYFGPGTRLTVT.

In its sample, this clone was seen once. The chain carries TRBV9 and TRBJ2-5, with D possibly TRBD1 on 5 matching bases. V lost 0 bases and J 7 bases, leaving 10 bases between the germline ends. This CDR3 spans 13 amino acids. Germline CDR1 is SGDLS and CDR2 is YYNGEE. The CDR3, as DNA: TGTGCCAGCAGCGTAGTCCAGGGTGGGACCCAGTACTTC. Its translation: CASSVVQGGTQYF.

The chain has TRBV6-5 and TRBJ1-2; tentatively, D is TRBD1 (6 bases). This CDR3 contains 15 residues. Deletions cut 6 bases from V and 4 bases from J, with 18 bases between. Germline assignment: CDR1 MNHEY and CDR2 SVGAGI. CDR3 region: CASRYKQGFGYGYTF. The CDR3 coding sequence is TGTGCCAGCAGGTACAAACAGGGATTCGGCTATGGCTACACCTTC.

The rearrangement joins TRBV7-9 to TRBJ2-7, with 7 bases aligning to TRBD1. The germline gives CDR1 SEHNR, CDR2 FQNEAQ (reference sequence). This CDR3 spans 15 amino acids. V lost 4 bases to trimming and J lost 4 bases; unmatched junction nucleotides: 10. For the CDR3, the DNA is TGTGCCAGCAGCTCCGACAGGGCGGATTTTTACGAGCAGTACTTC. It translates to CASSSDRADFYEQYF.

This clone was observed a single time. The chain's CDR3 is CASSFDSRTETQYF. For the CDR3, the DNA is TGTGCCAGCAGCTTCGACTCCCGCACTGAGACCCAGTACTTC. This rearrangement joins TRBV9 to TRBJ2-5, with D unclear. Trimming shortened V by 4 bases and J by 5 bases, and 15 bases separated the two germline ends. Germline assignment: CDR1 SGDLS and CDR2 YYNGEE. The CDR3 runs 14 residues.

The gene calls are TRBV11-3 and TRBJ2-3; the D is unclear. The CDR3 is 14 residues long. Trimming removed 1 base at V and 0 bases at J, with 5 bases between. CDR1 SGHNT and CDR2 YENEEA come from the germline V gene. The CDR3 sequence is CASSLAHSTDTQYF. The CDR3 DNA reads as TGTGCCAGCAGCTTAGCACACAGCACAGATACGCAGTATTTT.

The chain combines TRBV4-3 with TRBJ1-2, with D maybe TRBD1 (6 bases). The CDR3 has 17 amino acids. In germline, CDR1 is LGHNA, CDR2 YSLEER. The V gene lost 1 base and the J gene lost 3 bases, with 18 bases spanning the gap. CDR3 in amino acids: CASSQAHLQGSYYGYTF. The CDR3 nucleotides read TGCGCCAGCAGCCAAGCACACCTACAGGGTTCTTACTATGGCTACACCTTC.

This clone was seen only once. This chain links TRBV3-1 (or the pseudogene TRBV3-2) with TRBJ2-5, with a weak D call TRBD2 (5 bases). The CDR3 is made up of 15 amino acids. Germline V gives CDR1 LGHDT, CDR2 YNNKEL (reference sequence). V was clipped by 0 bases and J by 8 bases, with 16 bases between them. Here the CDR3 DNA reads TGTGCCAGCAGCCAAGAAAATGTACCGGGGTCTACCCAGTACTTC. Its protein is CASSQENVPGSTQYF.

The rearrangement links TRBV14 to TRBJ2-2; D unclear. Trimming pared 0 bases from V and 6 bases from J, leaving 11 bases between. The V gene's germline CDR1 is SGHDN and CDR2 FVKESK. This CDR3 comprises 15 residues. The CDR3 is CASSQDPLGPGELFF. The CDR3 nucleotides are TGTGCCAGCAGCCAAGATCCACTTGGTCCCGGGGAGCTGTTTTTT.

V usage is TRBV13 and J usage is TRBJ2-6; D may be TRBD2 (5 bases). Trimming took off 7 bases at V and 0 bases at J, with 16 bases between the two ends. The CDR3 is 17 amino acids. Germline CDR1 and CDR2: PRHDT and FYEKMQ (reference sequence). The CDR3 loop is CASIFRGTFSGANVLTF. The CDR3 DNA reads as TGTGCCAGCATCTTTCGGGGTACTTTCTCTGGGGCCAACGTCCTGACTTTC.

CDR3 loop: CASSSGGSRLIETQYF. The CDR3 DNA reads as TGTGCCAGCAGCTCCGGGGGGTCTCGTTTAATAGAGACCCAGTACTTC. The V and J genes are TRBV5-4 and TRBJ2-5; 7 bases line up with TRBD2. The CDR3 is 16 residues long. V lost 3 bases, J lost 4 bases, and 12 bases stayed unmatched. Germline loops: CDR1 SGHNT, CDR2 YYREEE (reference sequence).

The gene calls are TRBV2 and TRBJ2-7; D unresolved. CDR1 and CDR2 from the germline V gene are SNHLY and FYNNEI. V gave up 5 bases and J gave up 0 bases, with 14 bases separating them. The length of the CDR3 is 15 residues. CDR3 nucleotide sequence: TGTGCCAGCAGTTCAAACAGCATCAGCTCCTACGAGCAGTACTTC. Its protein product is CASSSNSISSYEQYF.

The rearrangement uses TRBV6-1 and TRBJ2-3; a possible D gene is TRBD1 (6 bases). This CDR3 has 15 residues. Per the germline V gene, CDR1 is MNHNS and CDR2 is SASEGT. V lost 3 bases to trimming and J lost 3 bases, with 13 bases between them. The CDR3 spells CASSEVGAGTDTQYF. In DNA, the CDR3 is TGTGCCAGCAGTGAGGTGGGGGCAGGGACAGATACGCAGTATTTT.

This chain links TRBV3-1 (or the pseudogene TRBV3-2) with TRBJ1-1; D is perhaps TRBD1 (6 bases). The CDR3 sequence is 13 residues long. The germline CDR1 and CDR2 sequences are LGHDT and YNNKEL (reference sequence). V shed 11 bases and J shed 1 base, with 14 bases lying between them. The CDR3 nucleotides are TGTGCCGCGGGAGACAGGAGGAACACTGAAGCTTTCTTT. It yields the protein CAAGDRRNTEAFF.

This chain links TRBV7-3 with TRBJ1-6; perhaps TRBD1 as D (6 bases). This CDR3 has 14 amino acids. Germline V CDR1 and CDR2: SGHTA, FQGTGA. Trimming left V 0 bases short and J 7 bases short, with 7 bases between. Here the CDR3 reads CASSLTGANSPLHF. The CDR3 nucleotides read TGTGCCAGCAGCTTAACGGGGGCCAATTCACCCCTCCACTTT.

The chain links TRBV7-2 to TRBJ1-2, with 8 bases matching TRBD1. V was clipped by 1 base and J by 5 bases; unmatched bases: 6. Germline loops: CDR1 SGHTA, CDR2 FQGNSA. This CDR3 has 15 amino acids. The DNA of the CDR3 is TGTGCCAGCAGCTTAGTTACAGGGGGTGGGTATGGCTACACCTTC. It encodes CASSLVTGGGYGYTF.

The CDR3: CASSTNTGGADGSPLHF. CDR3 in DNA: TGTGCCAGCAGCACAAACACAGGGGGCGCAGATGGTTCACCCCTCCACTTT. The chain joins TRBV9 to TRBJ1-6; TRBD1 matches at 9 bases. Germline CDR1 is SGDLS and CDR2 is YYNGEE. This CDR3 region has 17 residues. Germline trimming cut 4 bases from V and 9 bases from J; bases unmatched to any gene: 14.

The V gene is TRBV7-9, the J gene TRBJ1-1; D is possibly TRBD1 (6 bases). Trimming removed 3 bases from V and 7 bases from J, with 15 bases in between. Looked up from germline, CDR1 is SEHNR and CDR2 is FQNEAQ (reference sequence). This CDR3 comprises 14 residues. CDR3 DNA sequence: TGTGCCAGCAGCTTGGCACAGGGATACGGTGAAGCTTTCTTT. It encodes CASSLAQGYGEAFF.